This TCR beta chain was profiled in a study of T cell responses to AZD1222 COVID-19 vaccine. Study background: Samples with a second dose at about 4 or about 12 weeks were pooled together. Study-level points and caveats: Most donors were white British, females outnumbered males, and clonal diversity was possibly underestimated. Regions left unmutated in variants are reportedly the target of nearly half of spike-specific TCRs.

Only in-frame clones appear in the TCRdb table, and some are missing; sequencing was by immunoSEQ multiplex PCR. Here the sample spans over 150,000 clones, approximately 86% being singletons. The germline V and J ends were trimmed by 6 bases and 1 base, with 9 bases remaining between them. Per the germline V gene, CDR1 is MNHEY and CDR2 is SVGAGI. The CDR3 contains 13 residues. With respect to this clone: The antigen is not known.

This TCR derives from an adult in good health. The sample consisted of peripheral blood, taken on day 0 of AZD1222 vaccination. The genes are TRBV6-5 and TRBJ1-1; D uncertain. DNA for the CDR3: TGTGCCAGCAGGGGTGGTTGGAACACTGAAGCTTTCTTT. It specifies CASRGGWNTEAFF.